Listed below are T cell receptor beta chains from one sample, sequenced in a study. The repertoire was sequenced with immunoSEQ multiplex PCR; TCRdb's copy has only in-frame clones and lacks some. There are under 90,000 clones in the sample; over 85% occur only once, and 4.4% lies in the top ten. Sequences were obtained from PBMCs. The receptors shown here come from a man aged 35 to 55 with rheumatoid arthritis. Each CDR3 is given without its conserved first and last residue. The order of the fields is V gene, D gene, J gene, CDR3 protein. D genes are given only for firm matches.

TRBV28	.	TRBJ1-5	ASSTSGAEGQPQH
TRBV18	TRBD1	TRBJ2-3	ASSRETGVVTDTQY
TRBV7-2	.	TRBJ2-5	ASSGRAQGETQY
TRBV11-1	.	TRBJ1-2	ASSFSYDNNYGYT
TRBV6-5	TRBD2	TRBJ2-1	ASSTSGRADNEQF
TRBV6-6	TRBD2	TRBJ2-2	ASSSGGANTGELF
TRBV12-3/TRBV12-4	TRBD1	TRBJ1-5	ATQIQGNQPQH
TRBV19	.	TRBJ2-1	ASSIEGHEFDLYNEQF
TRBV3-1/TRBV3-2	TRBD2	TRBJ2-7	ASSQVASGGYEQY
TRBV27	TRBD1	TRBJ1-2	ASRDPRGNYGYT
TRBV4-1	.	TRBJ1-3	ASSQLPPGSSTSGNTIY
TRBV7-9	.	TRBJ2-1	ASSFPGSQF
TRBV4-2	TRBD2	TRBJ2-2	ASPEGRESPPGELF
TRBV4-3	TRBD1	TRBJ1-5	ASSQEKDRGNQPQH
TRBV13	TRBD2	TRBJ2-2	ASSPKGTSGSTGELF
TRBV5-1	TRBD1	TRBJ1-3	ASSSRQGARSGNTIY